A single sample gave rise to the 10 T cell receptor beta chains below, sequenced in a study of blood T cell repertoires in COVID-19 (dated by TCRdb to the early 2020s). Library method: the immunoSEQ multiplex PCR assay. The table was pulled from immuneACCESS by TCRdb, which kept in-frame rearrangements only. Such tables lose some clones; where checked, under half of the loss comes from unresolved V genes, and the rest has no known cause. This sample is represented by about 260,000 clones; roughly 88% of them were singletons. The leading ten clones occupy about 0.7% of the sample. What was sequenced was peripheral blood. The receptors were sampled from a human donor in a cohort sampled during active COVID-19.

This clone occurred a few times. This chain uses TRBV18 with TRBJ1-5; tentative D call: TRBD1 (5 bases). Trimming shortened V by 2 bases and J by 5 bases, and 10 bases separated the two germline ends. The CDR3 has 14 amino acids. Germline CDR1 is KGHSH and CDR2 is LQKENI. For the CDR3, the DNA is TGTGCCAGCTCACCAGGGGGAGGACATCAGCCCCAGCATTTT. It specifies CASSPGGGHQPQHF.

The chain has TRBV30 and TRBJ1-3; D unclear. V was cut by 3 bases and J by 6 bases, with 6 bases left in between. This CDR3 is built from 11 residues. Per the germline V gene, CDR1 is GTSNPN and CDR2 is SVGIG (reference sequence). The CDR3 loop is CAWSQINTIYF. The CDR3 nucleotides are TGTGCCTGGAGCCAAATAAACACCATATATTTT.

The CDR3 region is CASRTLAGGYNEQFF. DNA of the CDR3: TGTGCCAGTAGAACACTAGCGGGAGGGTACAATGAGCAGTTCTTC. The chain links TRBV19 to TRBJ2-1; 13 bases line up with TRBD2. Germline V gene data show CDR1 as LNHDA and CDR2 as SQIVND (reference sequence). The J segment lost 4 bases and the V segment lost 6 bases, leaving 3 bases of the junction unmatched. The CDR3 runs 15 residues.

The CDR3 region is CASRRGASGGIISSYEQYF. CDR3 bases: TGTGCCAGCCGCCGGGGGGCTAGCGGGGGGATTATAAGCTCCTACGAGCAGTACTTC. This chain joins TRBV7-2 and TRBJ2-7; 11 bases are a match to TRBD2. The J segment lost 0 bases and the V segment lost 8 bases, leaving 18 bases of the junction unmatched. CDR3 length: 19 residues. Germline CDR1 and CDR2: SGHTA and FQGNSA.

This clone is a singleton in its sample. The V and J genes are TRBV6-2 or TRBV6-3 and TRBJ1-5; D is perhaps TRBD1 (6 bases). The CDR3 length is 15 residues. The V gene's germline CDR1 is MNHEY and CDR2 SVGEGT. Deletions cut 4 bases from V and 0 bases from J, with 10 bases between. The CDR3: CASSSDRYSNQPQHF. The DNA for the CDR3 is TGTGCCAGCAGTTCGGACAGATATAGCAATCAGCCCCAGCATTTT.

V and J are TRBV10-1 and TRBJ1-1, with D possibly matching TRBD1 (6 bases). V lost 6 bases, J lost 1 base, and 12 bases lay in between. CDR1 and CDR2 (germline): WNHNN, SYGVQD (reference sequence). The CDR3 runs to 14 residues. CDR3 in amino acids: CASSLRGGNTEAFF. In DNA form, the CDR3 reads TGCGCCAGCAGCCTAAGAGGGGGGAACACTGAAGCTTTCTTT.

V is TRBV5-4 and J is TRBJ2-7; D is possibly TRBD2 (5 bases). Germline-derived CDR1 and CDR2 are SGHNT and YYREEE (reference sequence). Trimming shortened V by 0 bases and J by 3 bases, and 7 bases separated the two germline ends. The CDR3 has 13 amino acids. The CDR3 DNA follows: TGTGCCAGCAGCTTGGTTGGAGGCTACGAGCAGTACTTC. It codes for CASSLVGGYEQYF.

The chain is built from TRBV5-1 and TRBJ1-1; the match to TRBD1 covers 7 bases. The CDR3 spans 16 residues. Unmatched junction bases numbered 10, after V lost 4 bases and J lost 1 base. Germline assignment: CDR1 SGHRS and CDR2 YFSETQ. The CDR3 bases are TGCGCCAGCAGCCCCGGACAGGCAGGGTCGAACACTGAAGCTTTCTTT. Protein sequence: CASSPGQAGSNTEAFF.

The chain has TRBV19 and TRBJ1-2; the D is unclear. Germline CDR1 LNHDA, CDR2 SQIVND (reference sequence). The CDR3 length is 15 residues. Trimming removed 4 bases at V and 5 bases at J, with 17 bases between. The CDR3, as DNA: TGTGCCAGTAGTACCCCCGCAGGCCCTATATATGGCTACACCTTC. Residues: CASSTPAGPIYGYTF.

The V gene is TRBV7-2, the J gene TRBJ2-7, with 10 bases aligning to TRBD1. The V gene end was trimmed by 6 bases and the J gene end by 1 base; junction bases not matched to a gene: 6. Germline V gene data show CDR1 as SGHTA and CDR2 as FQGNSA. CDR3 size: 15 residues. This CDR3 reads CASSPGTGVSYEQYF. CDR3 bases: TGTGCCAGCAGTCCCGGGACAGGGGTTTCCTACGAGCAGTACTTC.